This T cell receptor (beta chain) was captured by sequencing in a study of cytomegalovirus exposure and HLA in healthy donors. About the research overall: An early data release held some 85 million unique TCRs from HLA-typed donors.

There are 17 residues in the CDR3. The V gene lost 3 bases and the J gene lost 5 bases, with 19 bases spanning the gap. Germline CDR1 reads MGHDK; CDR2 reads SYGVNS. Findings of the study overall: The presence/absence work took it that sequencing depth was about the same across donors.

The PCR used 60 Vbeta and 13 Jbeta primers. Only in-frame clones appear in the TCRdb table, and some are missing; sequencing was by immunoSEQ multiplex PCR. The data show approximately 120,000 clones, roughly 81% seen once. A note on this clone: The antigen is unknown.

Material for sequencing was PBMCs. This TCR derives from a woman between 25 and 40 years old in good health and CMV-seronegative. This sequence joins TRBV25-1 and TRBJ1-4, with D perhaps TRBD1 (5 bases). CDR3 protein: CASSDLTPGWGNEKLFF. DNA for the CDR3: TGTGCCAGCAGTGACCTAACCCCAGGGTGGGGCAATGAAAAACTGTTTTTT.